Below, 5 T cell receptor beta chains from the same sample are listed, as sequenced in a study of cytomegalovirus exposure and HLA in healthy donors. The study ran its PCR with 60 Vbeta and 13 Jbeta primers. Clones were read by immunoSEQ multiplex PCR, and TCRdb kept only the in-frame ones, dropping some. The sample records about 130,000 clones, around 80% being singletons. Sequencing was carried out using PBMCs. These receptors were taken from a man aged 25 to 45 in good health and CMV-seronegative.

This chain uses TRBV28 with TRBJ1-4; no firm D call. The germline CDR1 and CDR2 sequences are MDHEN and SYDVKM. The CDR3 is 13 residues long. The V end was cut by 7 bases, the J end by 0 bases, with 6 bases between. The CDR3 reads CASMGATNEKLFF. Here the CDR3 DNA reads TGTGCCAGCATGGGAGCAACTAATGAAAAACTGTTTTTT.

The chain is built from TRBV6-5 and TRBJ2-7; TRBD1 matches 8 bases. The junction had 7 bases not matched to a gene; V was cut back by 0 bases and J by 3 bases. In germline, CDR1 is MNHEY, CDR2 SVGAGI. This CDR3 is 16 amino acids long. CDR3 in amino acids: CASSYSGQGWNYEQYF. The CDR3 coding sequence is TGTGCCAGCAGTTACTCTGGACAGGGATGGAACTACGAGCAGTACTTC.

The genes are TRBV6-6 and TRBJ1-2; TRBD1 aligns across 7 bases. Germline V gene lookup returns CDR1 MNHNY and CDR2 SVGAGI (reference sequence). The CDR3 loop spans 14 amino acids. V shed 7 bases and J 12 bases; nucleotides not matched to a gene: 17. The CDR3 loop is CASTGGQHLQKDTF. CDR3 in DNA: TGTGCCAGCACCGGGGGACAGCACCTCCAGAAAGACACCTTC.

The rearrangement joins TRBV29-1 to TRBJ1-2; 8 nucleotides agree with TRBD1. V dropped 7 bases and J dropped 8; count of bases not matched to a gene: 12. This CDR3 contains 13 residues. Germline CDR1 SQVTM, CDR2 ANQGSEA. CDR3 loop: CSATPRTGQGYTF. The CDR3 nucleotides read TGCAGCGCCACTCCCCGGACAGGGCAGGGCTACACCTTC. Based on the CDR3 plus reference TRBV29-1 and TRBJ1-2, the full variable domain is SAVISQKPSRDICQRGTSLTIQCQVDSQVTMMFWYRQQPGQSLTLIATANQGSEATYESGFVIDKFPISRPNLTFSTLTVSNMSPEDSSIYLCSATPRTGQGYTFGSGTRLTVV.

In nucleotides, the CDR3 is TGTGCCAGCAGCCCCGGGGACAGCCAAGAGACCCAGTACTTC. It is translated as CASSPGDSQETQYF. The chain uses TRBV7-2 and TRBJ2-5, with 7 bases identical to TRBD1. The CDR3 is 14 amino acids. V shed 5 bases, J shed 1 base, and the junction held 4 bases outside the gene matches. Per germline, CDR1 SGHTA and CDR2 FQGNSA.